The 15 T cell receptor beta chains below all came from one sample that was sequenced in a study of post-analysis software for immune sequencing data. Overall study results and limits: Five TRBV segments (TRBV5-6, TRBV5-1 and TRBV20-1 among them) occurred more frequently in patients than in controls.

Antigens of these TCRs are unknown. Presence of unique molecular identifiers characterized the TCR beta cDNA libraries. MiXCR, applied by TCRdb to the PCR reads, yields one record per CDR3 protein. The repertoire holds 650,000 to 900,000 distinct CDR3 sequences, with 40% to 55% as singletons. Sequencing used blood. The receptors come from a girl aged 10-17 years with multiple sclerosis.

This clonotype was found a few times. CDR3 sequence (DNA): TGTGCTAGTGGTTTGATGACACAGAACTATGGCTACACCTTC. This codes for CASGLMTQNYGYTF. The rearrangement links TRBV12-5 to TRBJ1-2; D is unresolved. Germline V CDR1 and CDR2: LGHNT, FRNRAP. V lost 2 bases, J lost 2 bases, and 9 bases lay in between. CDR3 length: 14 residues.

The CDR3 coding sequence is TGCAGTGCTAGGAAAGGACTAGCGGAATTCGGGAGCGAGCAGTACTTC. Its protein product is CSARKGLAEFGSEQYF. V gene TRBV20-1 combines with J gene TRBJ2-4, with 10 bases lining up with TRBD2. The J call is doubtful: the DNA matches TRBJ2-7 better. There are 16 residues in the CDR3. The germline V gene encodes CDR1 DFQATT and CDR2 SNEGSKA (reference sequence).

This rearrangement joins TRBV9 to TRBJ1-2; D unclear. Trimming took off 4 bases at V and 8 bases at J, with 15 bases between the two ends. The CDR3 runs 13 residues. From germline, CDR1 is SGDLS and CDR2 YYNGEE. The CDR3 sequence: CASSRDTLAGYTF. The CDR3 DNA sequence: TGTGCCAGCAGCCGTGATACTCTCGCCGGCTACACCTTC.

This clonotype appeared a few times. The chain employs TRBV4-1 and TRBJ2-7; D perhaps matches TRBD1 (5 bases). The J call could be wrong; TRBJ2-5 is a better fit for the DNA end. CDR1 is MGHRA, CDR2 YSYEKL, per germline. The CDR3 totals 15 residues. CDR3 amino acids: CASSQETGSMETQYF. The CDR3 DNA follows: TGCGCCAGCAGCCAAGAAACAGGAAGTATGGAGACCCAGTACTTC.

The chain combines TRBV9 with TRBJ2-7; D possibly uses TRBD1 or TRBD2 (6 bases each). Between the trimmed V and J ends, which lost 3 bases and 5 bases, there was a span of 15 bases. CDR1 is SGDLS, CDR2 YYNGEE, per germline. The CDR3 covers 14 residues. DNA of the CDR3: TGTGCCAGCAGCGAAAGGGGGGCAGGGGACGAGCAGTACTTC. It codes for CASSERGAGDEQYF.

For this clonotype: Relative to the germline gene, one junction end is altered; a read error may explain this. This chain joins TRBV6-5 and TRBJ2-1; TRBD2 might be the D (6 bases). This CDR3 is built from 13 residues. Germline lookup yields CDR1 MNHEY and CDR2 SVGAGI. Written as DNA, the CDR3 is TGTGCCAGCAGACTGGGACTTCACAATGGGCAGTTCTTC. This codes for CASRLGLHNGQFF.

V is TRBV27 and J is TRBJ2-3, with a weak D call TRBD1 (5 bases). Looked up from germline, CDR1 is MNHEY and CDR2 is SMNVEV (reference sequence). The CDR3 has 18 amino acids. Trimming left V 3 bases short and J 2 bases short, with 21 bases between. The CDR3 spells CASSFLIGVERPTDTQYF. The CDR3, as DNA: TGTGCCAGCAGTTTTTTAATAGGGGTAGAGAGGCCCACAGATACGCAGTATTTT.

The chain carries TRBV4-2 and TRBJ2-7, with TRBD2 as a possible D gene (5 bases). V was trimmed by 4 bases and J by 1 base, leaving 8 bases between them. Germline CDR1 reads LGHNA; CDR2 reads YNFKEQ. CDR3 length: 13 amino acids. Written as DNA, the CDR3 is TGTGCCAGCAGCCCCGAGGGTTCCTACGAGCAGTACTTC. It yields the protein CASSPEGSYEQYF.

The CDR3 reads CASSPRGSYNEQFF. The CDR3 region has the DNA TGTGCCAGCAGCCCCCGTGGCTCCTACAATGAGCAGTTCTTC. This chain joins TRBV7-3 and TRBJ2-1; D not certain. The CDR3 loop spans 14 amino acids. The V end was cut by 5 bases, the J end by 0 bases, with 8 bases between. From germline, CDR1 is SGHTA and CDR2 FQGTGA. Supplemented by reference TRBV7-3 and TRBJ2-1, the full variable domain reads GAGVSQTPSNKVTEKGKYVELRCDPISGHTALYWYRQSLGQGPEFLIYFQGTGAADDSGLPNDRFFAVRPEGSVSTLKIQRTERGDSAVYLCASSPRGSYNEQFFGPGTRLTVL.

Of note for this clonotype: The junction and the germline gene differ at one end; a read error may be behind it. CDR3 sequence reads: CASSPGLAVYNKQFF. In DNA, the CDR3 is TGTGCCAGCAGTCCGGGACTAGCGGTCTACAATAAGCAGTTCTTC. This chain joins TRBV14 and TRBJ2-1; 11 positions match TRBD2. CDR1 and CDR2 (germline): SGHDN, FVKESK. The CDR3 is made up of 15 amino acids. The whole variable domain, filled in from reference TRBV14 and TRBJ2-1, reads EAGVTQFPSHSVIEKGQTVTLRCDPISGHDNLYWYRRVMGKEIKFLLHFVKESKQDESGMPNNRFLAERTGGTYSTLKVQPAELEDSGVYFCASSPGLAVYNKQFFGPGTRLTVL.

The rearrangement uses TRBV15 and TRBJ1-2; the match to TRBD1 covers 7 bases. This CDR3 is built from 15 residues. The V gene end was trimmed by 0 bases and the J gene end by 6 bases; junction bases not matched to a gene: 7. CDR1 is LNHNV and CDR2 is YYDKDF in the germline V gene (reference sequence). The CDR3 reads CATSRDRARGHGYTF. In DNA, the CDR3 is TGTGCCACCAGCAGAGATCGGGCTAGGGGGCATGGCTACACCTTC.

This chain links TRBV4-1 with TRBJ2-3, with D perhaps TRBD2 (6 bases). V lost 4 bases to trimming and J lost 14 bases, with 19 bases between them. The CDR3 has 13 amino acids. Germline-derived CDR1 and CDR2 are MGHRA and YSYEKL. The CDR3 DNA follows: TGCGCCAGCAGCCCAGCCGACGGTCCCGGGAGGTATTTT. Translation: CASSPADGPGRYF.

This clonotype came up once. J is TRBJ1-2 and V is TRBV10-2; D unresolved. Trimming removed 3 bases from V and 6 bases from J, with 11 bases in between. CDR1 and CDR2 (germline): WSHSY, SAAADI. The length of the CDR3 is 13 residues. The CDR3 protein is CASSEAPGDGYTF. Written as DNA, the CDR3 is TGCGCCAGCAGTGAAGCCCCCGGGGATGGCTACACCTTC.

The rearrangement uses TRBV29-1 and TRBJ1-4; 7 nucleotides align to TRBD1. Trimming removed 3 bases from V and 4 bases from J; junction bases left unmatched: 8. CDR1 is SQVTM, CDR2 ANQGSEA, per germline. This CDR3 is 15 amino acids long. Here the CDR3 reads CSVDAEGAGNEKLFF. For the CDR3, the DNA is TGCAGCGTTGATGCCGAGGGGGCGGGTAATGAAAAACTGTTTTTT.

The chain joins TRBV20-1 to TRBJ2-3; 12 nucleotides line up with TRBD2. V was pared by 0 bases and J by 6 bases, with 4 bases of the junction left unmatched. CDR1 and CDR2 from the germline V gene are DFQATT and SNEGSKA (reference sequence). The CDR3 length is 15 residues. The CDR3 loop is CSARDYLAGGDTQYF. CDR3 nucleotide sequence: TGCAGTGCTAGAGATTATCTAGCGGGGGGGGATACGCAGTATTTT.